These T cell receptor beta chains were read from a single sample in a study of OX40 agonist ivuxolimab in advanced cancers. Repertoires were generated with immunoSEQ multiplex PCR, while TCRdb's copy carries only in-frame clones and drops some. The repertoire holds 50,000 to 60,000 clones, with around 90% as singletons. The sequenced sample was CD4+ or CD8+ T cells sorted from blood, obtained in a trial of the OX40 agonist ivuxolimab. The receptors come from an adult with an advanced solid tumor such as melanoma, head and neck, liver or kidney cancer. CDR3s include the opening cysteine and the closing phenylalanine or tryptophan. D genes are given only for firm matches. For some rows the clone size is stated as once, few or many, or as a class when expanded; others skip it.

j_call: TRBJ2-1
v_call: TRBV29-1
clone_size: NA
cdr3_length: 11
d_call: NA
cdr3_nt: TGCAGCGTTGAGAGTGTTGGTGAGCAGTTCTTC
cdr3_aa: CSVESVGEQFF

j_call: TRBJ2-6
v_call: TRBV28
clone_size: NA
cdr3_length: 14
d_call: NA
cdr3_nt: TGTGCCAGCAGCTCGAGGGGTGGGGCCAACGTCCTGACTTTC
cdr3_aa: CASSSRGGANVLTF

j_call: TRBJ1-4
v_call: TRBV6-5
clone_size: NA
cdr3_length: 15
d_call: NA
cdr3_nt: TGTGCCAGCAGTTACTCGGGACAAAAGGGGGAAAAACTGTTTTTT
cdr3_aa: CASSYSGQKGEKLFF

j_call: TRBJ2-7
v_call: TRBV28
clone_size: NA
cdr3_length: 14
d_call: TRBD2
cdr3_nt: TGTGCCAGCAGACTAGCGGGAAGTCGGTACGAGCAGTACTTC
cdr3_aa: CASRLAGSRYEQYF

j_call: TRBJ2-7
v_call: TRBV5-5
clone_size: NA
cdr3_length: 15
d_call: NA
cdr3_nt: TGTGCCAGCAGCGTAGCGTCGACAGGCCCCTACGAGCAGTACTTC
cdr3_aa: CASSVASTGPYEQYF

j_call: TRBJ2-5
v_call: TRBV9
clone_size: NA
cdr3_length: 14
d_call: TRBD2
cdr3_nt: TGTGCCAGCAGCGTAGAGTTGGGGGGGAAGACCCAGTACTTC
cdr3_aa: CASSVELGGKTQYF

j_call: TRBJ1-1
v_call: TRBV6-5
clone_size: few
cdr3_length: 14
d_call: NA
cdr3_nt: TGTGCCAGCAGTTACAACAGAGTGAACACTGAAGCTTTCTTT
cdr3_aa: CASSYNRVNTEAFF

j_call: TRBJ2-5
v_call: TRBV4-2
clone_size: NA
cdr3_length: 14
d_call: NA
cdr3_nt: TGTGCCAGCAGCCAAGATCGAGGCCCCGGGACCCAGTACTTC
cdr3_aa: CASSQDRGPGTQYF

j_call: TRBJ2-1
v_call: TRBV18
clone_size: NA
cdr3_length: 14
d_call: TRBD1
cdr3_nt: TGTGCCAGCTCAACCGGGACAGCAGTCCTTGAGCAGTTCTTC
cdr3_aa: CASSTGTAVLEQFF

j_call: TRBJ2-1
v_call: TRBV15
clone_size: NA
cdr3_length: 17
d_call: TRBD1
cdr3_nt: TGTGCCACCAGCAGAGATCTAGGACAGGGGCTGGTGAATGAGCAGTTCTTC
cdr3_aa: CATSRDLGQGLVNEQFF

j_call: TRBJ1-2
v_call: TRBV7-2
clone_size: NA
cdr3_length: 16
d_call: TRBD1
cdr3_nt: TGTGCCAGCAGCTTAGGGGCGACAGGGTCTGGCTATGGCTACACCTTC
cdr3_aa: CASSLGATGSGYGYTF

j_call: TRBJ1-4
v_call: TRBV4-3
clone_size: NA
cdr3_length: 15
d_call: TRBD1
cdr3_nt: TGCGCCAGCAGCGAAGGGGGGACAGGGGATGAAAAACTGTTTTTT
cdr3_aa: CASSEGGTGDEKLFF

j_call: TRBJ2-7
v_call: TRBV28
clone_size: NA
cdr3_length: 14
d_call: NA
cdr3_nt: TGTGCCAGCAGCCTTCGACAGATTATCTACGAGCAGTACTTC
cdr3_aa: CASSLRQIIYEQYF

j_call: TRBJ1-1
v_call: TRBV6-6
clone_size: NA
cdr3_length: 15
d_call: TRBD1
cdr3_nt: TGTGCCAGCAAGGGACAGGGGGCTGTGAACACTGAAGCTTTCTTT
cdr3_aa: CASKGQGAVNTEAFF

j_call: TRBJ2-1
v_call: TRBV11-2
clone_size: NA
cdr3_length: 17
d_call: NA
cdr3_nt: TGTGCCAGCAGCCGACAACTAGATTATGTATCCTACAATGAGCAGTTCTTC
cdr3_aa: CASSRQLDYVSYNEQFF

j_call: TRBJ2-3
v_call: TRBV14
clone_size: NA
cdr3_length: 17
d_call: TRBD2
cdr3_nt: TGTGCCAGCAGCCATTATAGGACTAGCGGGCCGGGAGATACGCAGTATTTT
cdr3_aa: CASSHYRTSGPGDTQYF

j_call: TRBJ2-7
v_call: TRBV14
clone_size: NA
cdr3_length: 13
d_call: TRBD2
cdr3_nt: TGTGCCAGCAGTCTAGCGGGGTCCTACGAGCAGTACTTC
cdr3_aa: CASSLAGSYEQYF

j_call: TRBJ1-2
v_call: TRBV6-6
clone_size: NA
cdr3_length: 13
d_call: NA
cdr3_nt: TGTGCCAGCAGTCCAGGGGCTAACTATGGCTACACCTTC
cdr3_aa: CASSPGANYGYTF

j_call: TRBJ2-3
v_call: TRBV5-1
clone_size: NA
cdr3_length: 17
d_call: NA
cdr3_nt: TGCGCCAGCAGCTTGGCCGTAGGGGGGCCTGACACAGATACGCAGTATTTT
cdr3_aa: CASSLAVGGPDTDTQYF

j_call: TRBJ2-7
v_call: TRBV4-2
clone_size: NA
cdr3_length: 16
d_call: NA
cdr3_nt: TGTGCCAGCAGCCAAGAATATATCCAGGGTAGGAACGAGCAGTACTTC
cdr3_aa: CASSQEYIQGRNEQYF

j_call: TRBJ1-1
v_call: TRBV18
clone_size: NA
cdr3_length: 18
d_call: TRBD1
cdr3_nt: TGTGCCAGCTCACCACTCCACACAGGGGGTGGAGGAAACACTGAAGCTTTCTTT
cdr3_aa: CASSPLHTGGGGNTEAFF

j_call: TRBJ2-3
v_call: TRBV9
clone_size: NA
cdr3_length: 15
d_call: NA
cdr3_nt: TGTGCCAGCAGCGGTGGCCTCGGGGTGGTACGTACGCAGTATTTT
cdr3_aa: CASSGGLGVVRTQYF

j_call: TRBJ2-7
v_call: TRBV4-1
clone_size: NA
cdr3_length: 15
d_call: TRBD1
cdr3_nt: TGCGCCAGCAGCCTTCAAACCGGGACAGTCTACGAGCAGTACTTC
cdr3_aa: CASSLQTGTVYEQYF

j_call: TRBJ1-5
v_call: TRBV10-1
clone_size: once
cdr3_length: 12
d_call: NA
cdr3_nt: TGCGCCAGCAGAGATTTCTATCAGCCCCAGCATTTT
cdr3_aa: CASRDFYQPQHF

j_call: TRBJ2-1
v_call: TRBV5-6
clone_size: NA
cdr3_length: 13
d_call: NA
cdr3_nt: TGTGCCAGCAGCTTATTACAGGGCAATGAGCAGTTCTTC
cdr3_aa: CASSLLQGNEQFF

j_call: TRBJ2-3
v_call: TRBV10-2
clone_size: NA
cdr3_length: 14
d_call: TRBD2
cdr3_nt: TGCGCCAGCAAGGCGGGGGGTAGCACAGATACGCAGTATTTT
cdr3_aa: CASKAGGSTDTQYF

j_call: TRBJ1-5
v_call: TRBV28
clone_size: NA
cdr3_length: 17
d_call: NA
cdr3_nt: TGTGCCAGCAGAACCACCGTCCGAAGCAGGGGCCATCAGCCCCAGCATTTT
cdr3_aa: CASRTTVRSRGHQPQHF

j_call: TRBJ1-4
v_call: TRBV6-1
clone_size: NA
cdr3_length: 17
d_call: NA
cdr3_nt: TGTGCCAGCAGTGAAGACCCGGGGAGAGCAACTAATGAAAAACTGTTTTTT
cdr3_aa: CASSEDPGRATNEKLFF

j_call: TRBJ2-3
v_call: TRBV28
clone_size: NA
cdr3_length: 15
d_call: NA
cdr3_nt: TGTGCCAGCAGTTTCGGGACACACAAGGGTCATACGCAGTATTTT
cdr3_aa: CASSFGTHKGHTQYF

j_call: TRBJ1-2
v_call: TRBV7-3
clone_size: NA
cdr3_length: 13
d_call: NA
cdr3_nt: TGTGCCAGCGGTGTGGGGCCCAGCTATGGCTACACCTTC
cdr3_aa: CASGVGPSYGYTF

j_call: TRBJ2-3
v_call: TRBV5-4
clone_size: NA
cdr3_length: 15
d_call: NA
cdr3_nt: TGTGCCAGCAGCTTGGGTAGTTTGGGGGGCGATACGCAGTATTTT
cdr3_aa: CASSLGSLGGDTQYF

j_call: TRBJ2-7
v_call: TRBV27
clone_size: few
cdr3_length: 15
d_call: TRBD2
cdr3_nt: TGTGCCAGCAGTTTATCGGGACTAGCTTCCTACGAGCAGTACTTC
cdr3_aa: CASSLSGLASYEQYF

j_call: TRBJ1-1
v_call: TRBV18
clone_size: NA
cdr3_length: 15
d_call: NA
cdr3_nt: TGTGCCAGCTCACCTCGACAGCAAATGAACACTGAAGCTTTCTTT
cdr3_aa: CASSPRQQMNTEAFF